One sample yielded the 2 T cell receptor beta chains listed below, sequenced in a study of T cells in Graves' hyperthyroidism and ophthalmopathy. TCR beta CDR3 sequences were amplified from RNA transcripts. The HTBI primer set drove a first-round RT-PCR of the TCR CDR3. TCRdb itself ran the multiplex PCR reads through MiXCR, one entry per CDR3 protein. Of hundreds of thousands of distinct CDR3 sequences detected, around 15% appear once; the ten largest clones hold 3.8%. Input material: blood. The receptors stem from a woman under 40 with Graves' hyperthyroidism.

The chain combines TRBV27 with TRBJ1-2; 7 bases line up with TRBD1. Germline V gene sequence: CDR1 MNHEY, CDR2 SMNVEV (reference sequence). The CDR3 covers 15 residues. The V and J ends lost 5 bases and 1 base, in that order; junction bases with no gene match: 7. The CDR3 DNA reads TGTGCCAGCAGTCCCCACAGGGGTTTTAACTATGGCTACACCTTC. It is translated as CASSPHRGFNYGYTF.

The chain joins TRBV6-1 to TRBJ1-5, with 7 bases identical to TRBD1. CDR1 is MNHNS, CDR2 SASEGT, per germline. V dropped 5 bases and J dropped 3; count of bases not matched to a gene: 10. The CDR3 covers 16 residues. The CDR3 spells CASSPQTGQYNQPQHF. The CDR3, as DNA: TGTGCCAGCAGTCCTCAGACAGGGCAATACAATCAGCCCCAGCATTTT.